What follows is one T cell receptor beta chain and its context. Trimming removed 2 bases from V and 4 bases from J, with 15 bases in between. Per the germline V gene, CDR1 is MNHNS and CDR2 is SASEGT. This CDR3 spans 16 amino acids. This sample stems from a study of blood T cell repertoires in COVID-19. Only in-frame clones appear in the TCRdb table, and some are missing; sequencing was by immunoSEQ multiplex PCR. The table lists about 240,000 clones, about 89% of them singletons, with over 4% in the top ten. The source of this sequence is a woman in her twenties or thirties who had recovered from COVID-19. Sequenced material: PBMCs or T cells enriched from blood (not recorded which). The chain combines TRBV6-1 with TRBJ2-1; no firm D call. The CDR3 sequence: CASSERPSGGYNEQFF. The CDR3 bases are TGTGCCAGCAGTGAAAGGCCGTCAGGTGGTTACAATGAGCAGTTCTTC.